This T cell receptor (beta chain) was documented in a study of control samples from healthy donors and cancer patients. Assay used: immunoSEQ multiplex PCR; TCRdb lists only in-frame clones, some missing. The sample gives around 58,000 clones, 88% of which show up once; approximately 4% is in the top ten. Per the germline V gene, CDR1 is SGHRS and CDR2 is YFSETQ. This CDR3 has 15 amino acids. Trimming stripped 3 bases from V and 1 base from J, with 10 bases between. The sequence was obtained from a middle-aged man in good health. The sequenced sample was blood. The rearrangement links TRBV5-1 to TRBJ2-2; maybe TRBD2 (6 bases). The DNA for the CDR3 is TGCGCCAGCAGCTGGGACTTGAAGAACACCGGGGAGCTGTTTTTT. Its protein product is CASSWDLKNTGELFF.